The rows below give T cell receptor beta chains drawn from one sample of a study of CD8 T cells in ankylosing spondylitis. From the 5' RACE reads, TCRdb called clonotypes with MiXCR, one entry per CDR3 protein. This sample yields 700,000 to 1,000,000 distinct CDR3 sequences, of which around 11% are seen a single time; more than 0.5% belongs to the top ten. The sample comprised blood, either unsorted or a sorted T cell fraction (not recorded which). The receptors derive from a male donor with ankylosing spondylitis. CDR3s include the opening cysteine and the closing phenylalanine or tryptophan. D genes are given only for firm matches. The size entry is marked missing in some rows and otherwise reads once, few, many or a size class.

j_call d_call v_call clone_size cdr3_nt cdr3_aa
TRBJ2-6 . TRBV6-2/TRBV6-3 . TGTGCCAGCAGGACTCGACAGGGACTCTACTCTGGGGCCAACGTCCTGACTTTC CASRTRQGLYSGANVLTF
TRBJ1-5 . TRBV19 . TGTGCCAGTAGTAGAGGGGGGCAGAGCAATCAGCCCCAGCATTTT CASSRGGQSNQPQHF
TRBJ2-3 TRBD2 TRBV6-5 many TGTGCCAGCAGTTACATAGGACTAGGGAGCACAGATACGCAGTATTTT CASSYIGLGSTDTQYF
TRBJ2-3 . TRBV20-1 . TGCAGTGCTAGAGCCCGGGTCCGCGATCACGCAGATACGCAGTATTTT CSARARVRDHADTQYF
TRBJ1-2 . TRBV20-1 . TGCAGTGCTAGAGATGCAGGGAGAACGTTCGAAGACTATGGCTACACCTTC CSARDAGRTFEDYGYTF
TRBJ1-6 . TRBV6-1 . TGTGCCAGCACGCGAGCAGGGAGCGTAGGTTCACCCCTCCACTTT CASTRAGSVGSPLHF
TRBJ2-7 TRBD2 TRBV7-6 few TGTGCCAGCAGCTTAGCGCGGGGGACTAGCGGCTACGAGCAGTACTTC CASSLARGTSGYEQYF
TRBJ2-7 . TRBV3-1 . TGTGCCAGCAGCCGAGAGACAGGGGAGGGAACTGGAGAGCAGTACTTC CASSRETGEGTGEQYF
TRBJ2-7 . TRBV6-5 few TGTGCCAGCAGCTTACTAGCTCTAAGCCCCTACGAGCAGTACTTC CASSLLALSPYEQYF
TRBJ2-5 . TRBV20-1 . TGCAGTGCTAGCTTGGTAGACCTGGAGACCCAGTACTTC CSASLVDLETQYF
TRBJ2-1 . TRBV7-6 few TGTGCCAGCAGCCTAGCCAGCGGGTGGAGAACCAATGAGCAGTTCTTC CASSLASGWRTNEQFF
TRBJ2-5 TRBD2 TRBV20-1 . TGCAGTGCTAGCGGACGGGGGGGAAGCCAAGAGACCCAGTACTTC CSASGRGGSQETQYF
TRBJ1-5 . TRBV4-3 . TGCGCCAGCAGCCAAGATCGTCTGGGGAATCAGCCCCAGCATTTT CASSQDRLGNQPQHF
TRBJ2-1 . TRBV20-1 many TGCAGTGCTAGTGGGGACTTTACCTACAATGAGCAGTTCTTC CSASGDFTYNEQFF
TRBJ2-1 TRBD2 TRBV5-4 . TGTGCCAGCAGCTTGTGGCCCAGCGGGGGTGCCATCTCCTACAATGAGCAGTTCTTC CASSLWPSGGAISYNEQFF
TRBJ1-1 . TRBV10-3 few TGTGCCATCACTCCCTCCGGAACAGCTAATGAAGCTTTCTTT CAITPSGTANEAFF
TRBJ2-3 . TRBV12-3/TRBV12-4 . TGTGCCAGCATGTTCTCTAGCGCGCAGTATTTT CASMFSSAQYF
TRBJ1-6 . TRBV11-2 few TGTGCCAGCAGCGGTACGGGGACCGCGAGCTCCTATAATTCACCCCTCCACTTT CASSGTGTASSYNSPLHF
TRBJ1-5 . TRBV30 . TGTGCCTGGAGTGTAGGTCAGCCCCAGCATTTT CAWSVGQPQHF
TRBJ2-1 TRBD2 TRBV29-1 . TGCAGCGTTGGGGGACTAGCGGAGGGAAGCTCCTACAATGAGCAGTTCTTC CSVGGLAEGSSYNEQFF
TRBJ1-2 . TRBV12-3/TRBV12-4 many TGTGCCAGCAGTCCAGACCCCCGGGGAGGCTACACCTTC CASSPDPRGGYTF